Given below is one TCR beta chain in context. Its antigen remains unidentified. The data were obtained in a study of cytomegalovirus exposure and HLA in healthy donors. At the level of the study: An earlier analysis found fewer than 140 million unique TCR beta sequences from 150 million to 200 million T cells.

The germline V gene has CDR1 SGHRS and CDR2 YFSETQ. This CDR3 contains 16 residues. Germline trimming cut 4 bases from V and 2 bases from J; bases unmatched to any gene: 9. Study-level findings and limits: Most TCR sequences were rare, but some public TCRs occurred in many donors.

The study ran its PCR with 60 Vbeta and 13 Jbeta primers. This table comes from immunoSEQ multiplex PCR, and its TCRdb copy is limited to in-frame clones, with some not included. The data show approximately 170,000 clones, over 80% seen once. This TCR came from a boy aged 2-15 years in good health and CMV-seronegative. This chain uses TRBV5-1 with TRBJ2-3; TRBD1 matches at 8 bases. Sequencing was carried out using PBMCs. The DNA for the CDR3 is TGCGCCAGCAGCGCCCTGACAGGGGAGTTCACAGATACGCAGTATTTT. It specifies CASSALTGEFTDTQYF.